The present T cell receptor beta chain was sequenced within a study of blood T cell repertoires in COVID-19. Study-wide background: PBMCs, B-cell-depleted T cells, or T cells were the source of the cDNA or gDNA that made up the material.

As processed by the authors: Counts of nucleated cells, estimated from reference gene primer amplification, were obtained. Sequenced by immunoSEQ multiplex PCR; TCRdb stores in-frame clones only, minus some. V and J calls plus clone size are reproduced from that table; the DNA served to infer D and trimming. The sample carries about 190,000 clones, roughly four fifths recorded once. V was pared by 5 bases and J by 0 bases, with 14 bases between. The CDR3 runs 16 residues. Germline V CDR1 and CDR2: KGHSH, LQKENI. V gene TRBV18 combines with J gene TRBJ1-5, with D possibly matching TRBD1 (6 bases). The sequence was obtained from an older woman with active or convalescent COVID-19. The sequenced sample consisted of peripheral blood. CDR3 coding DNA: TGTGCCAGCTCAAGCACCGGGACAAATAGCAATCAGCCCCAGCATTTT. It translates to CASSSTGTNSNQPQHF.